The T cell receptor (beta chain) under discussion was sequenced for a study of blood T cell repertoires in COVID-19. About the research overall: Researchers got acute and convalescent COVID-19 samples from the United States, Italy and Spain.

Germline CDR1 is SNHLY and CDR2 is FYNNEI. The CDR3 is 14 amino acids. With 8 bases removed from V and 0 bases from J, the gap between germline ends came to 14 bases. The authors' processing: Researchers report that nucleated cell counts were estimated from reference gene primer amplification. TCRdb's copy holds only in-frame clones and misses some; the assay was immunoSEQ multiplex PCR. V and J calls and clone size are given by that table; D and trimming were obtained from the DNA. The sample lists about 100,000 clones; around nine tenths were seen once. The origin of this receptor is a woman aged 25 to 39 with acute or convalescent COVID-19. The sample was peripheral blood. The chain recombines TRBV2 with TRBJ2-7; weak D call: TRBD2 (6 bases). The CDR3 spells CASLGTQSSYEQYF. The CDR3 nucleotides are TGTGCCAGCCTCGGGACTCAGAGCTCCTACGAGCAGTACTTC.